This passage covers 3 T cell receptor beta chains from one sample sequenced in a study of OX40 agonist ivuxolimab in advanced cancers. Measured with immunoSEQ multiplex PCR; TCRdb has only the in-frame clones, and not every one. Of 48,000 or so clones detected, roughly 90% appear once; the ten largest clones hold roughly 43%. Sequenced here: CD4+ or CD8+ T cells sorted from blood, sampled in a trial of the OX40 agonist ivuxolimab. The origin of the receptors is an adult with an advanced solid tumor such as melanoma, head and neck, liver or kidney cancer.

In this sample, this clone is medium-sized. V is TRBV7-8 and J is TRBJ2-2; D is unresolved. V was trimmed by 3 bases and J by 3 bases, leaving 5 bases between them. The length of the CDR3 is 13 residues. Germline V gene lookup returns CDR1 SGHVS and CDR2 FQNEAQ. CDR3 protein: CASSLGDTGELFF. The CDR3 coding sequence is TGTGCCAGCAGCTTGGGCGACACCGGGGAGCTGTTTTTT. Based on the CDR3 plus reference TRBV7-8 and TRBJ2-2, the full variable domain is GAGVSQSPRYKVAKRGQDVALRCDPISGHVSLFWYQQALGQGPEFLTYFQNEAQLDKSGLPSDRFFAERPEGSVSTLKIQRTQQEDSAVYLCASSLGDTGELFFGEGSRLTVL.

The chain uses TRBV7-9 and TRBJ2-1; the match to TRBD2 covers 10 bases. Germline V CDR1 and CDR2: SEHNR, FQNEAQ (reference sequence). J was trimmed by 6 bases and V by 5 bases; bases with no gene match: 10. This CDR3 has 16 amino acids. In nucleotides, the CDR3 is TGTGCCAGCAGCCTCCCACTAGCGGGGACTAGCAATGAGCAGTTCTTC. It yields the protein CASSLPLAGTSNEQFF.

V is TRBV29-1 and J is TRBJ2-1, with TRBD1 identical over 9 bases. This CDR3 has 13 amino acids. The V segment lost 7 bases and the J segment 8 bases; nucleotides outside the gene matches: 9. Germline lookup yields CDR1 SQVTM and CDR2 ANQGSEA. The CDR3 loop is CSGRTGERDEQFF. CDR3 nucleotide sequence: TGCAGCGGTAGGACAGGGGAAAGGGATGAGCAGTTCTTC.